The clone carrying this T cell receptor beta chain has just a few counts. Its target is unknown. Germline-derived CDR1 and CDR2 are LNHDA and SQIVND (reference sequence). V lost 4 bases and J lost 2; bases outside the gene matches: 8. The CDR3 loop spans 17 amino acids. The sample comes from a study of T cell responses to AZD1222 COVID-19 vaccine. General observations from the study: Donors were chiefly white British, with a greater number of females, and clonal diversity was perhaps underestimated.

TCRdb's table, derived via immunoSEQ multiplex PCR, lists solely in-frame clones and lacks some. The sample has some 95,000 clones; approximately 86% are singletons. This sequence originates from an adult in good health. The source was peripheral blood, collected on day 0 of AZD1222 vaccination. The genes are TRBV19 and TRBJ2-7; TRBD2 aligns across 13 bases. DNA of the CDR3: TGTGCCAGTAGTACGGGACTAGCGGGATGGGCGGCCTACGAGCAGTACTTC. Translating gives CASSTGLAGWAAYEQYF.